One and the same sample provided the 8 T cell receptor beta chains below, sequenced in a study of blood T cell repertoires in COVID-19. Here immunoSEQ multiplex PCR was the method, and the copy in TCRdb shows in-frame clones only, minus some. The profile covers about 30,000 clones, with approximately 90% appearing a single time and about a tenth taken by the ten largest. Sequencing used peripheral blood. The receptors stem from a human donor in a cohort sampled during active COVID-19.

V is TRBV19 and J is TRBJ1-2, with 7 positions matching TRBD1. Trimming took 1 base from V and 8 from J; bases not matched to a gene: 7. The CDR3 sequence is 14 residues long. Germline V gene data show CDR1 as LNHDA and CDR2 as SQIVND (reference sequence). CDR3 residues: CASSIGEGARGYTF. DNA of the CDR3: TGTGCCAGTAGTATAGGTGAGGGGGCTCGCGGCTACACCTTC.

The chain links TRBV15 to TRBJ2-3; 13 bases agree with TRBD2. The V gene end was trimmed by 3 bases and the J gene end by 4 bases; junction bases not matched to a gene: 4. The CDR3 consists of 16 residues. From germline, CDR1 is LNHNV and CDR2 YYDKDF (reference sequence). CDR3 DNA sequence: TGTGCCACCAGCAGTTGGACTAGCGGGGGAGCAGATACGCAGTATTTT. The encoded protein is CATSSWTSGGADTQYF.

The chain links TRBV20-1 to TRBJ2-3, with D perhaps TRBD2 (5 bases). Germline CDR1 and CDR2: DFQATT and SNEGSKA (reference sequence). This CDR3 comprises 11 residues. V shed 4 bases and J shed 6 bases, with 8 bases lying between them. The CDR3 coding sequence is TGCAGTGCTACGGGGTGGGATACGCAGTATTTT. Amino acid sequence: CSATGWDTQYF.

The chain recombines TRBV11-1 with TRBJ2-3; D is perhaps TRBD2 (6 bases). The ends were cut back, 1 base at V and 4 bases at J, with 9 bases in the middle. The CDR3 is 14 residues long. In germline, CDR1 is SGHAT, CDR2 FQDESV (reference sequence). The CDR3 coding sequence is TGTGCCAGCAGCTTAGACTGGGGGGCAGATACGCAGTATTTT. Amino acids: CASSLDWGADTQYF.

This clone appeared a single time. The chain uses TRBV28 and TRBJ2-7; 7 bases line up with TRBD1. Germline values: CDR1 MDHEN, CDR2 SYDVKM. Trimming cost V 5 bases and J 0 bases; bases outside gene matches: 7. The CDR3 length is 15 residues. The CDR3 loop is CASSRNRGSSYEQYF. CDR3 nucleotides: TGTGCCAGCAGTAGGAACAGGGGAAGCTCCTACGAGCAGTACTTC.

V is TRBV7-9 and J is TRBJ2-2; the match to TRBD2 covers 11 bases. V shed 8 bases, J shed 0 bases, and the junction held 5 bases outside the gene matches. Germline lookup yields CDR1 SEHNR and CDR2 FQNEAQ (reference sequence). The CDR3 loop spans 16 amino acids. The CDR3 here is CASRSSGGTNTGELFF. As DNA, the CDR3 is TGTGCCAGCCGGTCTAGCGGGGGGACGAACACCGGGGAGCTGTTTTTT.

This clone appeared once. V is TRBV27 and J is TRBJ2-3; D remains unclear. Germline V gives CDR1 MNHEY, CDR2 SMNVEV (reference sequence). Trimming removed 2 bases from V and 6 bases from J, with 15 bases in between. The CDR3 sequence is 15 residues long. Here the CDR3 reads CASSLSTPSWDTQYF. The CDR3 coding sequence is TGTGCCAGCAGTTTAAGTACCCCTAGTTGGGATACGCAGTATTTT.

The chain uses TRBV9 and TRBJ2-7; D is ambiguous. Trimming left V 0 bases short and J 3 bases short, with 10 bases between. This CDR3 has 14 amino acids. From germline, CDR1 is SGDLS and CDR2 YYNGEE. The CDR3 bases are TGTGCCAGCAGCGTAGATCCCACCAGCTACGAGCAGTACTTC. Encoded protein: CASSVDPTSYEQYF.